These 8 T cell receptor beta chains were all obtained from the same sample, sequenced in a study of blood T cell repertoires in COVID-19. The table came from immunoSEQ multiplex PCR; TCRdb's copy has only in-frame clones and leaves some out. The sample records over 90,000 clones, over 70% being singletons. Source material: peripheral blood. The receptors come from a man aged 60-69 years with acute or convalescent COVID-19.

The V and J genes are TRBV27 and TRBJ2-3; TRBD2 matches 8 bases. Trimming cost V 6 bases and J 4 bases; bases outside gene matches: 12. Germline values: CDR1 MNHEY, CDR2 SMNVEV (reference sequence). This CDR3 contains 16 residues. CDR3 sequence (DNA): TGTGCCAGCAGCGTAGGGATGGGACTAGGGTCAGATACGCAGTATTTT. Its protein product is CASSVGMGLGSDTQYF.

The chain uses TRBV7-9 and TRBJ1-2, with 9 positions matching TRBD1. Trimming cost V 5 bases and J 6 bases; bases outside gene matches: 7. The CDR3 has 14 amino acids. CDR1 is SEHNR, CDR2 FQNEAQ, per germline (reference sequence). This CDR3 is CASSRDREKDGYTF. In nucleotides, the CDR3 is TGTGCCAGCAGCCGGGACAGGGAAAAGGATGGCTACACCTTC.

The chain joins TRBV19 to TRBJ1-3, with TRBD1 matching 9 bases. Per germline, CDR1 LNHDA and CDR2 SQIVND (reference sequence). After removal of 9 bases from V and 2 bases from J, the junction contained 5 bases not matched to a gene. The length of the CDR3 is 14 residues. DNA for the CDR3: TGTGCCAGCCCGGGACAGGGACCTGGAAACACCATATATTTT. Translated: CASPGQGPGNTIYF.

This chain connects TRBV11-2 to TRBJ1-1, with TRBD1 as a possible D gene (6 bases). With 3 bases removed from V and 0 bases from J, the gap between germline ends came to 11 bases. CDR1 and CDR2 (germline): SGHAT, FQNNGV. This CDR3 has 15 residues. The CDR3 nucleotides read TGTGCCAGCAGCTTTGGACAGACTATGAACACTGAAGCTTTCTTT. This sequence encodes CASSFGQTMNTEAFF.

The chain employs TRBV9 and TRBJ2-1, with D tentatively TRBD2 (6 bases). Trimming shortened V by 3 bases and J by 2 bases, and 12 bases separated the two germline ends. The germline V gene has CDR1 SGDLS and CDR2 YYNGEE. CDR3 length equals 15 residues. The chain's CDR3 is CASSGDFLAYNEQFF. Here the CDR3 DNA reads TGTGCCAGCAGCGGGGACTTTCTTGCCTACAATGAGCAGTTCTTC. Full variable domain (missing parts from reference TRBV9 and TRBJ2-1): DSGVTQTPKHLITATGQRVTLRCSPRSGDLSVYWYQQSLDQGLQFLIQYYNGEERAKGNILERFSAQQFPDLHSELNLSSLELGDSALYFCASSGDFLAYNEQFFGPGTRLTVL.

The chain recombines TRBV6-5 with TRBJ2-3; possible D gene TRBD2, 6 bases. The V gene lost 7 bases and the J gene lost 0 bases, with 11 bases spanning the gap. Germline V gives CDR1 MNHEY, CDR2 SVGAGI. There are 14 residues in the CDR3. The CDR3 DNA reads TGTGCCAGCACTGCGGGACTTAGCACAGATACGCAGTATTTT. This translates into CASTAGLSTDTQYF.

The rearrangement links TRBV7-9 to TRBJ2-5; 8 bases are a match to TRBD2. CDR1 is SEHNR and CDR2 is FQNEAQ in the germline V gene (reference sequence). V was clipped by 6 bases and J by 3 bases; unmatched bases: 6. The CDR3 has 14 residues. The CDR3 reads CASSRPGLEETQYF. CDR3 coding DNA: TGTGCCAGCAGTAGACCGGGACTAGAAGAGACCCAGTACTTC.

The chain carries TRBV6-2 or TRBV6-3 and TRBJ2-2, with 9 bases identical to TRBD1. The length of the CDR3 is 19 residues. The V segment lost 5 bases and the J segment 3 bases; nucleotides outside the gene matches: 16. Germline assignment: CDR1 MNHEY and CDR2 SVGEGT. For the CDR3, the DNA is TGTGCCAGCAGTACCGACAGGGGGTGGGGGAACCATCACACCGGGGAGCTGTTTTTT. Protein: CASSTDRGWGNHHTGELFF.